One T cell receptor beta chain is described in this entry. Its cognate antigen is unknown. This sample was included in a study of T cell repertoires in cytomegalovirus infection. Study information: A matching HLA type, together with CMV infection, was signaled by public TCR beta signatures.

TCRdb re-analysed the reads in MiXCR, keeping a single row per CDR3 protein. The data hold some 150,000 distinct CDR3 sequences, with 5.5% to 8% observed a single time. Overall study results and limits: Public TCR beta family frequency separated CMV-and-HLA carriers, including in an independent cohort. Within the response measured ex vivo, HLA-C-restricted CMV-specific TCR beta clonotypes were dominant.

CDR1 and CDR2 (germline): SEHNR, FQNEAQ (reference sequence). The V end was cut by 1 base, the J end by 6 bases, with 7 bases between. This CDR3 spans 12 amino acids. The chain joins TRBV7-9 to TRBJ2-7; D not resolved. The TCR originated in a human donor in good health (CMV status not recorded). Some clones in this sample may be carry-over from other donors' samples. Sequencing input: PBMCs. CDR3 in amino acids: CASSLENLEQYF. The CDR3 nucleotides read TGTGCCAGCAGCTTAGAAAATCTCGAGCAGTACTTC.